One sample yielded the 10 T cell receptor beta chains listed below, sequenced in a study of cytomegalovirus exposure and HLA in healthy donors. The primer mix had 60 Vbeta and 13 Jbeta primers. The method was immunoSEQ multiplex PCR; TCRdb's version includes in-frame clones alone and lacks a portion of them. The data contain 130,000 to 150,000 clones, about three quarters of them seen just once; the ten biggest clones take up about 13%. The sequencing sample was made of PBMCs. The receptors derive from a man aged 40-50 years in good health and CMV-seropositive.

The V gene is TRBV27, the J gene TRBJ1-1; 8 bases fit TRBD1. Germline loops: CDR1 MNHEY, CDR2 SMNVEV (reference sequence). The CDR3 sequence is 15 residues long. V dropped 8 bases and J dropped 3; count of bases not matched to a gene: 11. For the CDR3, the DNA is TGTGCCAGCCGACCGGCAGGGGGCTTAGACACTGAAGCTTTCTTT. This gives the protein CASRPAGGLDTEAFF.

The chain employs TRBV5-6 and TRBJ2-5; maybe TRBD1 (6 bases). CDR3 length equals 13 residues. Germline assignment: CDR1 SGHDT and CDR2 YYEEEE. Trimming took off 4 bases at V and 3 bases at J, with 10 bases between the two ends. The CDR3 sequence: CASSLHREETQYF. The CDR3 nucleotides are TGTGCCAGCAGCCTCCACAGGGAAGAGACCCAGTACTTC.

CDR3 region: CASSYQGNTEAFF. The CDR3, as DNA: TGTGCCAGCAGTTATCAGGGGAACACTGAAGCTTTCTTT. This chain uses TRBV25-1 with TRBJ1-1, with D possibly matching TRBD1 (5 bases). This CDR3 comprises 13 residues. Germline V lookup: CDR1 MGHDK, CDR2 SYGVNS. V was trimmed by 5 bases and J by 1 base, leaving 8 bases between them.

A word on this clone: The junction does not match germline at one end; this may be a read error. Additional DNA sequences in this sample encode the identical CDR3. V is TRBV28 and J is TRBJ1-3; 8 bases align to TRBD1. This CDR3 contains 17 residues. CDR1 is MDHEN, CDR2 SYDVKM, per germline. For the CDR3, the DNA is TGTGCTAGCAGTTTAGCACCGGGACAGGACTCTGGAAACACCATATATTTT. It yields the protein CASSLAPGQDSGNTIYF.

This chain's CDR3 is CSAGPGETQYF. The CDR3 nucleotides read TGCAGTGCTGGCCCCGGGGAGACCCAGTACTTC. This rearrangement joins TRBV20-1 to TRBJ2-5; D is unresolved. Germline-derived CDR1 and CDR2 are DFQATT and SNEGSKA (reference sequence). Trimming left V 5 bases short and J 5 bases short, with 9 bases between. This CDR3 spans 11 amino acids.

The V gene is TRBV14, the J gene TRBJ1-6; 9 positions match TRBD1. CDR1 is SGHDN, CDR2 FVKESK, per germline. The CDR3 runs to 15 residues. The junction had 4 bases not matched to a gene; V was cut back by 0 bases and J by 10 bases. CDR3 loop: CASSQETGGGSPLHF. The CDR3 DNA is TGTGCCAGCAGCCAAGAGACAGGGGGGGGATCACCCCTCCACTTT.

Only a few counts were recorded for this clone. The chain couples TRBV29-1 to TRBJ2-7, with a weak D call TRBD1 (6 bases). CDR1 is SQVTM and CDR2 is ANQGSEA in the germline V gene. CDR3 size: 14 residues. V dropped 3 bases and J dropped 4 bases, with 16 bases sitting between them. CDR3 protein: CSVEDSESPYEQYF. In DNA, the CDR3 is TGCAGCGTTGAGGACAGCGAATCCCCTTACGAGCAGTACTTC.

V usage is TRBV6-4 and J usage is TRBJ2-1; 7 positions agree with TRBD2. Germline V gene data show CDR1 as MRHNA and CDR2 as SNTAGT. Trimming removed 9 bases from V and 0 bases from J; junction bases left unmatched: 11. CDR3 length: 16 amino acids. The CDR3 nucleotides read TGTGCCAGTGCGACAACTAGCGCGAGCTCCTACAATGAGCAGTTCTTC. Residues: CASATTSASSYNEQFF.

The chain links TRBV29-1 to TRBJ1-1; 9 nucleotides line up with TRBD1. The CDR3 loop spans 13 amino acids. The germline V gene has CDR1 SQVTM and CDR2 ANQGSEA. The ends lost 5 bases at V and 1 base at J; junction bases unmatched: 2. The CDR3 region is CSVRGQGNTEAFF. In nucleotides, the CDR3 is TGCAGCGTTAGGGGACAGGGGAACACTGAAGCTTTCTTT.

The genes are TRBV28 and TRBJ1-1, with D possibly TRBD1 on 5 matching bases. Trimming cost V 5 bases and J 1 base, with 14 bases left between them. The germline V gene encodes CDR1 MDHEN and CDR2 SYDVKM. The CDR3 length is 15 residues. The CDR3: CASSAPGVQNTEAFF. The DNA of the CDR3 is TGTGCCAGCAGTGCCCCGGGGGTACAGAACACTGAAGCTTTCTTT.